Listed below are T cell receptor gamma chains from one sample, sequenced in a study of Vδ1+ human thymocytes. TCRdb re-called the multiplex PCR reads via CATT. The sample holds tens of thousands of gamma-chain clones; 20% to 25% are singletons and the top ten take about 2%. What was sequenced was Vdelta1+ gamma-delta thymocytes from the thymus. The receptors were sampled from a girl under three years old who had congenital heart surgery. Both conserved end residues are part of each CDR3. Size is stated for part of the rows, as once, few or many counts, or as a class when the clone is expanded.

TRGV8	NA	13	TRGJ1/TRGJ2	CATWDGDYYKKLF	TGTGCCACCTGGGATGGGGACTATTATAAGAAACTCTTT
TRGV3	NA	13	TRGJ1/TRGJ2	CATWDRLGYKKLF	TGTGCCACCTGGGACAGGCTAGGGTATAAGAAACTCTTT
TRGV5	few	16	TRGJ1/TRGJ2	CATWNFDTSNYYKKLF	TGTGCCACCTGGAACTTTGACACATCGAATTATTATAAGAAACTCTTT
TRGV2	few	13	TRGJ1/TRGJ2	CATWDHEWYKKLF	TGTGCCACCTGGGACCATGAATGGTATAAGAAACTCTTT
TRGV9	NA	13	TRGJ1/TRGJ2	CALWPPLYYKKLF	TGTGCCTTGTGGCCGCCCCTTTATTATAAGAAACTCTTT
TRGV5	once	15	TRGJ1/TRGJ2	CATWDRGKAYYKKLF	TGTGCCACCTGGGACAGGGGGAAGGCCTATTATAAGAAACTCTTT
TRGV2	few	13	TRGJ1/TRGJ2	CATWDGPRRKKLF	TGTGCCACCTGGGACGGGCCCCGGAGGAAGAAACTCTTT
TRGV3	NA	11	TRGJ1/TRGJ2	CATWDRHRKLF	TGTGCCACCTGGGACAGGCATCGGAAACTCTTT
TRGV8	few	11	TRGJ1/TRGJ2	CATWDKVAKLF	TGTGCCACCTGGGATAAGGTAGCGAAACTCTTT
TRGV2	NA	14	TRGJ1/TRGJ2	CATWDRPDYYKKLF	TGTGCCACCTGGGACAGGCCTGATTATTATAAGAAACTCTTT
TRGV3	few	10	TRGJ1/TRGJ2	CATWDSKKLF	TGTGCCACCTGGGACTCGAAGAAACTCTTT
TRGV8	few	11	TRGJP1	CATWGNWFKIF	TGTGCCACCTGGGGGAATTGGTTCAAGATATTT
TRGV3	NA	14	TRGJ1/TRGJ2	CATWDRLRGVKKLF	TGTGCCACCTGGGACAGACTACGGGGGGTTAAGAAACTCTTT
TRGV8	few	13	TRGJ1/TRGJ2	CATWAWNYYKKLF	TGTGCCACCTGGGCTTGGAATTATTATAAGAAACTCTTT
TRGV3	few	13	TRGJ1/TRGJ2	CATWDRAYYKKLF	TGTGCCACCTGGGACAGAGCCTATTATAAGAAACTCTTT
TRGV9	few	14	TRGJ1/TRGJ2	CALWEDLNYYKKLF	TGTGCCTTGTGGGAGGACCTAAATTATTATAAGAAACTCTTT
TRGV8	medium-sized	13	TRGJ1/TRGJ2	CATWDKNYYKKLF	TGTGCCACCTGGGATAAGAATTATTATAAGAAACTCTTT
TRGV9	medium-sized	13	TRGJ1/TRGJ2	CALWETNYYKKLF	TGTGCCTTGTGGGAGACGAATTATTATAAGAAACTCTTT
TRGV8	few	14	TRGJ1/TRGJ2	CATWDRPGYHKKLF	TGTGCCACCTGGGATAGGCCAGGGTATCATAAGAAACTCTTT
TRGV9	NA	21	TRGJ1/TRGJ2	CALWEVHLHIVPGANYYKKLF	TGTGCCTTGTGGGAGGTGCACTTGCACATCGTGCCGGGCGCGAATTATTATAAGAAACTCTTT
TRGV4	NA	13	TRGJ1/TRGJ2	CATWDGRYYKKLF	TGTGCCACCTGGGATGGTCGATATTATAAGAAACTCTTT
TRGV2	NA	15	TRGJP2	CATWDGPCSDWVKTF	TGTGCCACCTGGGACGGGCCTTGTAGTGATTGGGTCAAGACGTTT
TRGV9	NA	19	TRGJ1/TRGJ2	CALWEVQGIIRKRDYKKLF	TGTGCCTTGTGGGAGGTGCAGGGTATTATAAGAAAACGCGATTATAAGAAACTCTTT
TRGV2	medium-sized	12	TRGJ1/TRGJ2	CATWDGHYKKLF	TGTGCCACCTGGGACGGGCATTATAAGAAACTCTTT
TRGV8	few	12	TRGJP2	CATWGKYWIKTF	TGTGCCACCTGGGGTAAATATTGGATCAAGACGTTT
TRGV3	medium-sized	14	TRGJ1/TRGJ2	CATWDRSYYHKKLF	TGTGCCACCTGGGACAGGTCTTATTACCATAAGAAACTCTTT
TRGV5	few	11	TRGJ1/TRGJ2	CATWDQLGKLF	TGTGCCACCTGGGACCAATTAGGGAAACTCTTT
TRGV9	NA	13	TRGJ1/TRGJ2	CALWEVRYYKKLF	TGTGCCTTGTGGGAGGTTCGCTATTATAAGAAACTCTTT
TRGV5	few	12	TRGJ1/TRGJ2	CATWDKSYKKLF	TGTGCCACCTGGGACAAGAGTTATAAGAAACTCTTT
TRGV8	few	17	TRGJ1/TRGJ2	CATWESGPFSLYYKKLF	TGTGCCACCTGGGAATCCGGCCCTTTTAGTCTCTATTATAAGAAACTCTTT
TRGV3	NA	16	TRGJP2	CATWASPYSSDWIKTF	TGTGCCACCTGGGCCTCACCGTATAGTAGTGATTGGATCAAGACGTTT
TRGV9	once	18	TRGJ1/TRGJ2	CALWEVRPAPLDYYKKLF	TGTGCCTTGTGGGAGGTGCGGCCGGCCCCTTTGGATTATTATAAGAAACTCTTT